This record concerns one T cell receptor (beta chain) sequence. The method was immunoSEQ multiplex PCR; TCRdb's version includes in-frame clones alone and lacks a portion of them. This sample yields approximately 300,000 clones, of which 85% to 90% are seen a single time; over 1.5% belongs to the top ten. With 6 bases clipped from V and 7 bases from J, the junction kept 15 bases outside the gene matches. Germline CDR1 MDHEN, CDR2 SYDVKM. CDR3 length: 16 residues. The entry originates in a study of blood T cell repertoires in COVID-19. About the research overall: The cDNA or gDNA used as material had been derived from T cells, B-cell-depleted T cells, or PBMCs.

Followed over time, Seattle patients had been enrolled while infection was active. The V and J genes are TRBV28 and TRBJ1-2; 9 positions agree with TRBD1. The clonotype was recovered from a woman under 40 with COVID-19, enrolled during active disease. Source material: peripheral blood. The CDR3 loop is CASSLGGGTGSGGYTF. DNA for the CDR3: TGTGCCAGCAGCCTAGGAGGAGGGACAGGGTCGGGTGGCTACACCTTC.